This TCR beta chain was identified during a study of immune evolution from preneoplasia to lung adenocarcinoma. Study-wide results and limits: From normal lung to invasive adenocarcinoma, top clone frequencies appeared to decrease.

Between the trimmed V and J ends, which lost 8 bases and 1 base, there was a span of 11 bases. The CDR3 runs 13 residues. CDR1 MNHNY and CDR2 SVGAGI come from the germline V gene (reference sequence). The repertoire was sequenced with immunoSEQ multiplex PCR; TCRdb's copy has only in-frame clones and lacks some. The data contain more than 3,500 clones, 80% to 90% of them seen just once; the ten biggest clones take up roughly 3.6%. In regard to this clone: Its cognate antigen is unknown.

The sequence was collected from an older donor with lung adenocarcinoma. The chain carries TRBV6-6 and TRBJ1-1; D gene ambiguous. The specimen sequenced was FFPE minimally invasive lung adenocarcinoma tissue. The CDR3 sequence: CASCWTGNTEAFF. CDR3 sequence (DNA): TGTGCCAGCTGCTGGACGGGGAACACTGAAGCTTTCTTT.